Presented here are 21 T cell receptor beta chains from one specimen sequenced in a study of T cell responses to AZD1222 COVID-19 vaccine. Sequencing was performed with immunoSEQ multiplex PCR; in TCRdb, only in-frame clones are kept and a portion is missing. The sample gives 90,000 to 95,000 clones, approximately 87% of which show up once; 12% is in the top ten. Sequenced material: peripheral blood, taken 28 days after the second AZD1222 dose. These receptors were taken from an adult who received the AZD1222 COVID-19 vaccine.

The chain employs TRBV27 and TRBJ2-7; 14 bases line up with TRBD2. After removal of 4 bases from V and 3 bases from J, the junction contained 8 bases not matched to a gene. Germline assignment: CDR1 MNHEY and CDR2 SMNVEV (reference sequence). The CDR3 contains 17 residues. CDR3 amino acids: CASSSASTSGRVYEQYF. The DNA for the CDR3 is TGTGCCAGCAGTTCCGCCTCGACTAGCGGGAGGGTCTACGAGCAGTACTTC.

This chain links TRBV5-1 with TRBJ1-1, with 7 bases lining up with TRBD1. Germline CDR1 reads SGHRS; CDR2 reads YFSETQ. The CDR3 spans 15 residues. The J segment lost 1 base and the V segment lost 2 bases, leaving 5 bases of the junction unmatched. CDR3 bases: TGCGCCAGCAGCTTTCGGACAGGTCGGAACACTGAAGCTTTCTTT. It encodes CASSFRTGRNTEAFF.

The rearrangement uses TRBV5-6 and TRBJ2-7; D gene unclear. This CDR3 is 13 amino acids long. Germline loops: CDR1 SGHDT, CDR2 YYEEEE. Between the trimmed V and J ends, which lost 7 bases and 0 bases, there was a span of 11 bases. In DNA, the CDR3 is TGTGCCAGCTCCCCCATTTACTCCTACGAGCAGTACTTC. Protein product: CASSPIYSYEQYF.

This chain connects TRBV4-2 to TRBJ2-7, with 7 bases lining up with TRBD2. V lost 0 bases to trimming and J lost 7 bases; unmatched junction nucleotides: 9. Per germline, CDR1 LGHNA and CDR2 YNFKEQ. CDR3 length equals 15 residues. The CDR3 sequence is CASSQETQGGTEQYF. DNA of the CDR3: TGTGCCAGCAGCCAAGAGACCCAGGGAGGGACGGAGCAGTACTTC.

The chain carries TRBV3-1 (or the pseudogene TRBV3-2) and TRBJ2-1; 11 bases align to TRBD1. CDR1 is LGHDT and CDR2 is YNNKEL in the germline V gene (reference sequence). The CDR3 is 13 amino acids. Trimming removed 3 bases from V and 10 bases from J; junction bases left unmatched: 2. The CDR3: CASSQGQGGEQFF. As DNA, the CDR3 is TGTGCCAGCAGCCAGGGACAGGGGGGGGAGCAGTTCTTC.

The V and J genes are TRBV6-6 and TRBJ2-3; 10 nucleotides line up with TRBD1. This CDR3 is built from 16 residues. Trimming at V came to 4 bases and at J to 3 bases, leaving 7 bases not matched to a gene. Germline CDR1 reads MNHNY; CDR2 reads SVGAGI (reference sequence). DNA of the CDR3: TGTGCCAGCAGTTTATTCCGGGACAGGGGTACAGATACGCAGTATTTT. It encodes CASSLFRDRGTDTQYF.

The chain carries TRBV3-1 (or the pseudogene TRBV3-2) and TRBJ2-2, with 7 bases that match TRBD2. Per the germline V gene, CDR1 is LGHDT and CDR2 is YNNKEL (reference sequence). V was clipped by 4 bases and J by 1 base; unmatched bases: 3. This CDR3 contains 15 residues. This chain's CDR3 is CASSRVAGNTGELFF. CDR3 DNA: TGTGCCAGCAGCCGAGTAGCGGGGAACACCGGGGAGCTGTTTTTT.

The chain recombines TRBV10-3 with TRBJ2-3; unclear D gene. V shed 0 bases and J shed 1 base, with 8 bases lying between them. The length of the CDR3 is 15 residues. Per the germline V gene, CDR1 is ENHRY and CDR2 is SYGVKD. The CDR3 here is CAISESAQGTDTQYF. CDR3 DNA sequence: TGTGCCATCAGTGAGTCGGCCCAGGGCACAGATACGCAGTATTTT.

Within the sample, this clone is medium-sized. The V and J genes are TRBV4-2 and TRBJ2-3, with D hard to call. Germline V gene lookup returns CDR1 LGHNA and CDR2 YNFKEQ. The V and J ends lost 0 bases and 6 bases respectively, with 10 bases between them. The CDR3 is 14 amino acids. CDR3 DNA sequence: TGTGCCAGCAGCCAAGAGAGGTCACAGGATACGCAGTATTTT. The encoded protein is CASSQERSQDTQYF.

This clone was observed a few times. Different DNA sequences within this sample yield the same CDR3. The chain carries TRBV6-5 and TRBJ1-5; D is uncertain. The CDR3 has 14 residues. CDR1 is MNHEY and CDR2 is SVGAGI in the germline V gene. Trimming cost V 7 bases and J 0 bases, with 10 bases left between them. The CDR3 sequence: CASTQPYSNQPQHF. The CDR3 nucleotides read TGTGCCAGCACCCAACCCTATAGCAATCAGCCCCAGCATTTT.

This sequence joins TRBV27 and TRBJ1-5; D is unresolved. From germline, CDR1 is MNHEY and CDR2 SMNVEV (reference sequence). V lost 2 bases and J 2 bases, leaving 4 bases between the germline ends. The CDR3 covers 13 residues. The DNA of the CDR3 is TGTGCCAGCAGTTTAGCGCGCAATCAGCCCCAGCATTTT. It codes for CASSLARNQPQHF.

This clone has just a few counts. The chain couples TRBV27 to TRBJ2-1; D unclear. This CDR3 is 13 amino acids long. Trimming took 4 bases from V and 10 from J, leaving 14 bases between them. Germline V gene lookup returns CDR1 MNHEY and CDR2 SMNVEV (reference sequence). The CDR3 sequence: CASSSNRLFEQFF. The DNA for the CDR3 is TGTGCCAGCAGTTCTAACCGGCTATTCGAGCAGTTCTTC.

V and J are TRBV6-5 and TRBJ2-2; no clear D. Between the trimmed V and J ends, which lost 6 bases and 4 bases, there was a span of 3 bases. This CDR3 is 11 amino acids long. CDR1 and CDR2 (germline): MNHEY, SVGAGI. CDR3 DNA: TGTGCCAGCAGGTCCACCGGGGAGCTGTTTTTT. Residues: CASRSTGELFF.

The V call is TRBV29-1, the J call TRBJ2-2; tentatively, D is TRBD2 (6 bases). The V gene lost 5 bases and the J gene lost 5 bases, with 18 bases spanning the gap. CDR1 SQVTM and CDR2 ANQGSEA come from the germline V gene. This CDR3 contains 15 residues. CDR3 nucleotides: TGCAGCGTTCATCCCTCCGGGAGAAGTACCGGGGAGCTGTTTTTT. Residues: CSVHPSGRSTGELFF.

This chain links TRBV5-5 with TRBJ2-7, with D possibly being TRBD1 or TRBD2 (5 bases each). This CDR3 spans 15 amino acids. Trimming shortened V by 4 bases and J by 2 bases, and 16 bases separated the two germline ends. Germline values: CDR1 SGHKS, CDR2 YYEKEE (reference sequence). The CDR3 DNA sequence: TGTGCCAGCAGCCCCGGGACGGATTTCCCCTACGAGCAGTACTTC. Translated, it gives CASSPGTDFPYEQYF. Full variable domain (outside the CDR3, taken from reference TRBV5-5 and TRBJ2-7): DAGVTQSPTHLIKTRGQQVTLRCSPISGHKSVSWYQQVLGQGPQFIFQYYEKEERGRGNFPDRFSARQFPNYSSELNVNALLLGDSALYLCASSPGTDFPYEQYFGPGTRLTVT.

CDR3: CASSPLSDSDTQYF. DNA for the CDR3: TGTGCCAGCTCACCACTATCGGATTCAGATACGCAGTATTTT. This chain joins TRBV18 and TRBJ2-3; D is undetermined. CDR3 size: 14 residues. With 1 base removed from V and 4 bases from J, the gap between germline ends came to 9 bases. CDR1 is KGHSH, CDR2 LQKENI, per germline. The complete variable domain, with remaining parts taken from reference TRBV18 and TRBJ2-3, reads NAGVMQNPRHLVRRRGQEARLRCSPMKGHSHVYWYRQLPEEGLKFMVYLQKENIIDESGMPKERFSAEFPKEGPSILRIQQVVRGDSAAYFCASSPLSDSDTQYFGPGTRLTVL.

This chain connects TRBV20-1 to TRBJ1-1; no definite D call. The V gene lost 3 bases and the J gene lost 0 bases, with 8 bases spanning the gap. Germline CDR1 reads DFQATT; CDR2 reads SNEGSKA (reference sequence). The length of the CDR3 is 13 residues. CDR3: CSASVTVNTEAFF. The DNA of the CDR3 is TGCAGTGCTAGTGTGACGGTGAACACTGAAGCTTTCTTT.

The J gene is TRBJ2-7, the V gene TRBV5-5; 8 bases are a match to TRBD1. Germline V gives CDR1 SGHKS, CDR2 YYEKEE (reference sequence). V shed 5 bases and J 6 bases; nucleotides not matched to a gene: 13. This CDR3 spans 15 amino acids. The CDR3 protein is CASSLQPGQAVEQYF. The CDR3, as DNA: TGTGCCAGCAGTTTGCAGCCGGGACAGGCCGTCGAGCAGTACTTC.

The V gene is TRBV12-3 or TRBV12-4, the J gene TRBJ2-7; no clear D. With 6 bases removed from V and 0 bases from J, the gap between germline ends came to 9 bases. The CDR3 is 13 amino acids. The CDR3, as DNA: TGTGCCAGCAGCTTGGGATTCTCCTACGAGCAGTACTTC. Its protein is CASSLGFSYEQYF.

CDR3 bases: TGTGCCAGCAGTTTATCGGGGCAGGGGGGTAGCAATCAGCCCCAGCATTTT. It is translated as CASSLSGQGGSNQPQHF. The V and J genes are TRBV28 and TRBJ1-5; 7 bases agree with TRBD1. The J segment lost 0 bases and the V segment lost 1 base, leaving 6 bases of the junction unmatched. This CDR3 has 17 amino acids. The germline gives CDR1 MDHEN, CDR2 SYDVKM.

The V gene is TRBV4-1, the J gene TRBJ2-3, with TRBD1 as a possible D gene (6 bases). Deletions cut 5 bases from V and 2 bases from J, with 20 bases between. The CDR3 sequence is 17 residues long. Germline values: CDR1 MGHRA, CDR2 YSYEKL. The CDR3 nucleotides read TGCGCCAGCAGCAACAGGGACAAGGGGGATACCACAGATACGCAGTATTTT. As protein: CASSNRDKGDTTDTQYF.